Here is one TCR beta chain with its context. This entry belongs to a study of T cell responses to AZD1222 COVID-19 vaccine. The V gene lost 8 bases and the J gene lost 4 bases, with 11 bases spanning the gap. Germline V gene sequence: CDR1 MRHNA, CDR2 SNTAGT. CDR3 size: 13 residues. This table comes from immunoSEQ multiplex PCR, and its TCRdb copy is limited to in-frame clones, with some not included. The profile shows tens of thousands of clones, roughly 89% of them singletons. Source: peripheral blood, taken on day 0 of AZD1222 vaccination. The TCR sequence derives from an adult in good health. The V and J genes are TRBV6-4 and TRBJ2-2; D possibly corresponds to TRBD2 (5 bases). The CDR3 reads CASRATSTGELFF. The CDR3 coding sequence is TGTGCCAGCCGAGCAACTAGCACCGGGGAGCTGTTTTTT.